This T cell receptor (beta chain) was identified in a study of T cell responses to AZD1222 COVID-19 vaccine. Germline V lookup: CDR1 SGHRS, CDR2 YFSETQ. Between the trimmed V and J ends, which lost 0 bases and 5 bases, there was a span of 11 bases. The CDR3 has 15 residues. The table came from immunoSEQ multiplex PCR; TCRdb's copy has only in-frame clones and leaves some out. In the table there are some 130,000 clones, over 85% of which are singletons. Sequencing was performed on peripheral blood, taken 28 days after the second AZD1222 dose. V is TRBV5-1 and J is TRBJ1-4; D is unresolved. The sequence was collected from an adult who received the AZD1222 COVID-19 vaccine. The CDR3 here is CASSLGTRLNEKLFF. For the CDR3, the DNA is TGCGCCAGCAGCTTGGGGACGCGGCTGAATGAAAAACTGTTTTTT.